This T cell receptor beta chain was obtained from a study of early T cells in non-severe SARS-CoV-2 infection. Study-level background: Sequencing targeted bulk RNA from unsorted whole blood, leaving chains unpaired. General observations from the study: Reliance on VDJdb matching favored anti-spike CD8 responses; private and CD4 specificities were missed.

This CDR3 spans 13 amino acids. Trimming left V 6 bases short and J 3 bases short, with 11 bases between. Germline lookup yields CDR1 SGHTA and CDR2 FQGNSA. This clonotype was recorded at least ten times. What it binds is not known. Unique molecular identifiers were added to individual cDNA molecules. TCRdb passed the 5' RACE reads through MiXCR, listing each CDR3 protein once. The table records around 64,000 distinct CDR3 sequences, about an eighth of them present only once. V is TRBV7-2 and J is TRBJ1-2, with TRBD1 as a possible D gene (5 bases). This clonotype was obtained from an adult who was a healthcare worker with PCR-confirmed SARS-CoV-2 infection or an uninfected control (not recorded which). Material: whole blood, obtained at baseline. CDR3 region: CASSRGRDYGYTF. Here the CDR3 DNA reads TGTGCCAGCAGTAGGGGACGGGACTATGGCTACACCTTC.